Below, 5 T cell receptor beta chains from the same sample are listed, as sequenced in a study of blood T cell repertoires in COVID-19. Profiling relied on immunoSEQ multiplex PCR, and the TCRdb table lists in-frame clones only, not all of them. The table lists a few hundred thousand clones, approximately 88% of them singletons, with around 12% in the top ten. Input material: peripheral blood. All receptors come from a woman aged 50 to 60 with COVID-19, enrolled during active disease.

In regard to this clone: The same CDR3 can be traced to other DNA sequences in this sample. CDR3 sequence: CATSDFRDRGTDTQYF. The CDR3 region has the DNA TGTGCCACCAGTGATTTTAGGGACAGGGGCACAGATACGCAGTATTTT. The chain employs TRBV24-1 and TRBJ2-3; 9 bases fit TRBD1. V lost 1 base, J lost 1 base, and 2 bases stayed unmatched. This CDR3 contains 16 residues. Per the germline V gene, CDR1 is KGHDR and CDR2 is SFDVKD.

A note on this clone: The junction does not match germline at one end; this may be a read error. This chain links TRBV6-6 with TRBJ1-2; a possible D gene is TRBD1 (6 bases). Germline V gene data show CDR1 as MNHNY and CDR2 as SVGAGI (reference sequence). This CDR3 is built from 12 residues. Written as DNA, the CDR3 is TGTGCCAGCAGTTACTCGAACAGGGCCCTCTACTTC. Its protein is CASSYSNRALYF.

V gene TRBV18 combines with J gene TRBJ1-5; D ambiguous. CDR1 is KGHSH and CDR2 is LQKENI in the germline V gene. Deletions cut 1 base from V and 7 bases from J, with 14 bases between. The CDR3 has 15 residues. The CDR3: CASSPQNVRGQPQHF. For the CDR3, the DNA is TGTGCCAGCTCACCACAGAACGTCAGAGGACAGCCCCAGCATTTT.

CDR3 amino acids: CASSDRGSQPQHF. CDR3 coding DNA: TGTGCCAGCAGCGATCGGGGAAGTCAGCCCCAGCATTTT. The V call is TRBV6-5, the J call TRBJ1-5, with D uncertain. Germline V gene sequence: CDR1 MNHEY, CDR2 SVGAGI. The V end was cut by 6 bases, the J end by 6 bases, with 12 bases between. This CDR3 is 13 amino acids long.

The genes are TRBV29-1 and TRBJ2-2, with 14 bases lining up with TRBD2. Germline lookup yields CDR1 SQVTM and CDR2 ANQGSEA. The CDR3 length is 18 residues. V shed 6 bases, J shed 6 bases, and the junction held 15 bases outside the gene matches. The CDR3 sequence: CSVHDTLTSGGAPGELFF. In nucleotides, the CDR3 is TGCAGCGTCCACGATACCCTGACTAGCGGGGGGGCCCCCGGGGAGCTGTTTTTT.